A single sample is the source of the 20 T cell receptor beta chains below, sequenced in a study of tumor-infiltrating lymphocytes in oesophageal squamous cell carcinoma. MiXCR, applied by TCRdb to the PCR reads, yields one record per CDR3 protein. The table records tens of thousands of distinct CDR3 sequences, roughly 32% of them present only once. Sequenced sample: esophageal tumor tissue. The receptor source for this set is a female donor with esophageal squamous cell carcinoma.

This clonotype was seen only a few times. V usage is TRBV10-3 and J usage is TRBJ2-3, with D possibly being TRBD1 (6 bases). The germline gives CDR1 ENHRY, CDR2 SYGVKD. This CDR3 spans 15 amino acids. V was shortened by 0 bases and J by 0 bases, with 7 bases between the two germline ends. Written as DNA, the CDR3 is TGTGCCATCAGTGAGTCGGGGGCTAGCACAGATACGCAGTATTTT. Amino acid sequence: CAISESGASTDTQYF.

This clonotype occurred many times. V usage is TRBV18 and J usage is TRBJ1-6; TRBD1 matches 7 bases. Germline loops: CDR1 KGHSH, CDR2 LQKENI. V shed 5 bases, J shed 6 bases, and the junction held 4 bases outside the gene matches. The CDR3 loop spans 14 amino acids. The CDR3: CASSKTGANSPLHF. The CDR3 DNA reads as TGTGCCAGCTCAAAAACAGGGGCTAATTCACCCCTCCACTTT.

On this clonotype: A junction end diverges from the germline sequence, so it may reflect a read error. The genes are TRBV9 and TRBJ2-3; D uncertain. This CDR3 contains 14 residues. The germline V gene has CDR1 SGDLS and CDR2 YYNGEE. CDR3 residues: CASSVGSITNTQYF. DNA of the CDR3: TGTGCCAGCAGCGTAGGGAGTATCACAAATACGCAGTATTTT.

This clonotype has only a few counts. The J gene is TRBJ2-1, the V gene TRBV6-1, with 11 bases matching TRBD2. Germline V gene lookup returns CDR1 MNHNS and CDR2 SASEGT. The CDR3 spans 16 residues. The ends lost 6 bases at V and 5 bases at J; junction bases unmatched: 9. CDR3 nucleotides: TGTGCCAGCAGCCTTGAAGGACTAGCGGGTAACAATGAGCAGTTCTTC. Encoded protein: CASSLEGLAGNNEQFF.

The chain has TRBV7-2 and TRBJ2-7, with D perhaps TRBD2 (5 bases). The length of the CDR3 is 14 residues. Trimming took off 1 base at V and 2 bases at J, with 9 bases between the two ends. CDR1 is SGHTA and CDR2 is FQGNSA in the germline V gene. The CDR3 protein is CASSLGPRAYEQYF. The CDR3 DNA sequence: TGTGCCAGCAGCTTAGGGCCGCGGGCCTACGAGCAGTACTTC.

The CDR3 loop is CASSLYSYEQYF. CDR3 nucleotide sequence: TGTGCCAGCAGTTTATACAGCTACGAGCAGTACTTC. The chain has TRBV12-3 or TRBV12-4 and TRBJ2-4; D ambiguous. TRBJ2-7 explains the end of the DNA better; the J call may be wrong. The length of the CDR3 is 12 residues.

V gene TRBV7-2 combines with J gene TRBJ2-5; 7 nucleotides align to TRBD1. The J segment lost 5 bases and the V segment lost 5 bases, leaving 8 bases of the junction unmatched. Germline-derived CDR1 and CDR2 are SGHTA and FQGNSA. The CDR3 length is 14 residues. CDR3 in DNA: TGTGCCAGCAGCATCGGGACAGCCACCGAGACCCAGTACTTC. Translating it yields CASSIGTATETQYF.

This clonotype is classed as medium-sized. This chain connects TRBV7-9 to TRBJ2-7; a possible D gene is TRBD1 (5 bases). Between the trimmed V and J ends, which lost 5 bases and 3 bases, there was a span of 11 bases. CDR1 SEHNR and CDR2 FQNEAQ come from the germline V gene (reference sequence). The CDR3 has 13 amino acids. Written as DNA, the CDR3 is TGTGCCAGCAGCACTACTCAGGGCTACGAGCAGTACTTC. It codes for CASSTTQGYEQYF.

This clonotype turned up a few times. A much larger clone lies one base from this, so it may be a read error. The chain has TRBV9 and TRBJ2-1, with a weak D call TRBD1 (6 bases). The J call may be in error: the DNA end matches TRBJ2-7 better. The CDR3 has 14 residues. In germline, CDR1 is SGDLS, CDR2 YYNGEE. The CDR3 nucleotides are TGTGCCAGCAGCGTAGGGAGACAGGTCGGTGAGCAGTACTTC. Translation gives CASSVGRQVGEQYF.

This clonotype was seen repeatedly, ten times or more. J is TRBJ1-1 and V is TRBV12-3 or TRBV12-4; possible D gene TRBD1, 6 bases. Trimming shortened V by 5 bases and J by 1 base, and 11 bases separated the two germline ends. The CDR3 loop spans 14 amino acids. CDR3 residues: CASSRGQKNTEAFF. The CDR3 nucleotides read TGTGCCAGCAGTCGAGGACAGAAGAACACTGAAGCTTTCTTT.

Notes on this clonotype: A junction boundary mismatches the germline segment, possibly from a read error. The chain carries TRBV5-3 and TRBJ2-1, with D maybe TRBD2 (5 bases). TRBV5-3 is designated an ORF whose function remains uncertain. CDR3 length: 14 amino acids. CDR3: CASSLAVGRTEQFF. The CDR3 bases are TGTGCCAGCAGCTTGGCTGTTGGGAGAACCGAGCAGTTCTTC.

The chain combines TRBV7-9 with TRBJ2-6; D is possibly TRBD1 (5 bases). The germline CDR1 and CDR2 sequences are SEHNR and FQNEAQ (reference sequence). The V and J ends lost 4 bases and 0 bases respectively, with 16 bases between them. This CDR3 is built from 18 residues. For the CDR3, the DNA is TGTGCCAGCAGCTACCCTTTTGGACACCACTCTGGGGCCAACGTCCTGACTTTC. This encodes CASSYPFGHHSGANVLTF. The full variable domain, in which reference TRBV7-9 and TRBJ2-6 provide the parts outside the CDR3, is DTGVSQNPRHKITKRGQNVTFRCDPISEHNRLYWYRQTLGQGPEFLTYFQNEAQLEKSRLLSDRFSAERPKGSFSTLEIQRTEQGDSAMYLCASSYPFGHHSGANVLTFGAGSRLTVL.

Ten or more counts support this clonotype. The chain carries TRBV6-1 and TRBJ2-5; D is tentatively TRBD1 or TRBD2 (6 bases each). In germline, CDR1 is MNHNS, CDR2 SASEGT. Trimming took off 6 bases at V and 1 base at J, with 12 bases between the two ends. The CDR3 runs to 14 residues. The CDR3 DNA reads TGTGCCAGCAGGTTATCGGGGGCCCAAGAGACCCAGTACTTC. Amino acids: CASRLSGAQETQYF.

The CDR3 sequence: CASSVALTYNEQFF. CDR3 in DNA: TGTGCCAGCAGCGTAGCCCTTACTTACAATGAGCAGTTCTTC. The chain is built from TRBV9 and TRBJ2-1; D gene uncertain. Germline V CDR1 and CDR2: SGDLS, YYNGEE. The V gene lost 0 bases and the J gene lost 4 bases, with 8 bases spanning the gap. The CDR3 is made up of 14 amino acids.

Only a few counts were recorded for this clonotype. J is TRBJ2-2 and V is TRBV6-6; D ambiguous. V was clipped by 0 bases and J by 2 bases, with 22 bases between them. Germline assignment: CDR1 MNHNY and CDR2 SVGAGI (reference sequence). This CDR3 contains 20 residues. This CDR3 reads CASSYSIYPLLTANTGELFF. The CDR3 DNA is TGTGCCAGCAGTTACTCGATTTATCCGTTGCTGACGGCCAACACCGGGGAGCTGTTTTTT.

This clonotype showed up many times. The rearrangement joins TRBV3-2 to TRBJ1-4; TRBD1, the table's D call, lacks a check against the DNA. TRBV3-2 is given as a pseudogene. This CDR3 comprises 14 residues. DNA for the CDR3: TGTGCCAGCAGCCAAGATCGCAACAGGGAGAAACTGTTTTTT. Encoded protein: CASSQDRNREKLFF.

By frequency in the sample, this clonotype is medium-sized. The chain joins TRBV10-3 to TRBJ1-2, with TRBD1 matching 7 bases. The CDR3 is 14 amino acids. The V gene end was trimmed by 4 bases and the J gene end by 1 base; junction bases not matched to a gene: 3. Germline V lookup: CDR1 ENHRY, CDR2 SYGVKD. CDR3 coding DNA: TGTGCCATCAGTGGGACAGGAAATAACTATGGCTACACCTTC. Translating gives CAISGTGNNYGYTF.

The chain employs TRBV7-8 and TRBJ2-1; 9 nucleotides align to TRBD1. The J call may be in error: the DNA end matches TRBJ2-7 better. The CDR3 is 16 residues long. Germline CDR1 and CDR2: SGHVS and FQNEAQ. The CDR3 sequence is CASSLEALDRGYEQYF. The CDR3 DNA reads TGTGCCAGCAGCTTAGAAGCCTTGGACAGGGGTTACGAGCAGTACTTC.

This clonotype was observed many times. The V gene is TRBV27, the J gene TRBJ2-5; perhaps TRBD1 as D (6 bases). V dropped 5 bases and J dropped 4 bases, with 20 bases sitting between them. The CDR3 is made up of 16 amino acids. Germline V gene data show CDR1 as MNHEY and CDR2 as SMNVEV (reference sequence). In DNA form, the CDR3 reads TGTGCCAGCAGTCCCCCGGCCTTTCAGGGGAGAGAGACCCAGTACTTC. It yields the protein CASSPPAFQGRETQYF.

By frequency in the sample, this clonotype is medium-sized. The gene calls are TRBV7-2 and TRBJ2-3; D perhaps matches TRBD2 (5 bases). V dropped 5 bases and J dropped 0 bases, with 12 bases sitting between them. In germline, CDR1 is SGHTA, CDR2 FQGNSA. The CDR3 extends over 15 amino acids. Here the CDR3 DNA reads TGTGCCAGCAGCAAGCGGAGTCCTAGCACAGATACGCAGTATTTT. Translated: CASSKRSPSTDTQYF.